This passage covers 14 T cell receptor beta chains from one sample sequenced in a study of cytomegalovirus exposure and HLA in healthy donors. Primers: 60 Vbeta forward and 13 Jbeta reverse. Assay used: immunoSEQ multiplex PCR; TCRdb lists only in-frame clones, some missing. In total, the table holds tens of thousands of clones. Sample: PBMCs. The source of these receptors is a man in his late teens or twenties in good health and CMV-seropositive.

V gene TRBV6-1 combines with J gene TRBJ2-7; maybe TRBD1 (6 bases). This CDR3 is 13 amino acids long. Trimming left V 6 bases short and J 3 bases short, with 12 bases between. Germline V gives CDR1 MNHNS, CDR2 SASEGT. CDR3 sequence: CASRQGMGYEQYF. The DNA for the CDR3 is TGTGCCAGCAGGCAGGGGATGGGCTACGAGCAGTACTTC.

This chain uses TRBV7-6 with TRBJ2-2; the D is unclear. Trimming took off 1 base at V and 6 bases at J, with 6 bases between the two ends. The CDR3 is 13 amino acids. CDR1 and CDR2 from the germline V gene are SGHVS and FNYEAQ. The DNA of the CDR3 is TGTGCCAGCAGCTTAGGAGGCTCCGGGGAGCTGTTTTTT. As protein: CASSLGGSGELFF.

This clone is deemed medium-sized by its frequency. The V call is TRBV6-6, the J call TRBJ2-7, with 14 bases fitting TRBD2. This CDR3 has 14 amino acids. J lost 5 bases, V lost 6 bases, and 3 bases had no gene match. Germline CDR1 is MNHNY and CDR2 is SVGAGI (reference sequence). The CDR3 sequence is CASRGLAGDHEQYF. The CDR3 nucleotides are TGTGCCAGCAGGGGACTAGCGGGAGATCACGAGCAGTACTTC.

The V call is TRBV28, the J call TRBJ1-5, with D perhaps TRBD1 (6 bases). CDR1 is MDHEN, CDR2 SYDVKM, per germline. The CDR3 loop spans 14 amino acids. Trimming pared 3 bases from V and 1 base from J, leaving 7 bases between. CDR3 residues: CASSFQGSNQPQHF. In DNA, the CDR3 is TGTGCCAGCAGTTTCCAGGGGAGCAATCAGCCCCAGCATTTT.

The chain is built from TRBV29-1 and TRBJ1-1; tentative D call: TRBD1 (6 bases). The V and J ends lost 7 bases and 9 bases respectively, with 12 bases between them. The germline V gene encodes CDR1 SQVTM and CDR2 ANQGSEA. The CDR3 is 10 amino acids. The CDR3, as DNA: TGCAGCGCAGGGGAAGGTAAAGCTTTCTTT. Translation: CSAGEGKAFF.

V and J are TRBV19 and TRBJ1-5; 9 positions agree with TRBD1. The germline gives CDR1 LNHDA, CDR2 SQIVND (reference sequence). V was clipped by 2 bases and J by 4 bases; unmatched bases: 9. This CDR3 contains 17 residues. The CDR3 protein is CASSIKSGTGWNQPQHF. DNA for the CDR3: TGTGCCAGTAGTATAAAATCGGGGACAGGGTGGAATCAGCCCCAGCATTTT.

As DNA, the CDR3 is TGTGCCAGTAGTATTCGTATCAATCAGCCCCAGCATTTT. Translated: CASSIRINQPQHF. The rearrangement uses TRBV19 and TRBJ1-5; no reliable D call. The germline V and J ends were trimmed by 3 bases and 3 bases, with 6 bases remaining between them. The germline V gene has CDR1 LNHDA and CDR2 SQIVND (reference sequence). The CDR3 spans 13 residues.

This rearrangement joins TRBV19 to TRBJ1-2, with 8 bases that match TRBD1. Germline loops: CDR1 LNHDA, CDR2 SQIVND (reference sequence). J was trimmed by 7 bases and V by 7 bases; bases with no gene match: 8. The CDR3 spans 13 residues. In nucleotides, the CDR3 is TGTGCCAGTAAGGGCAGGGGGCAGCGTGGCTACACCTTC. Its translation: CASKGRGQRGYTF.

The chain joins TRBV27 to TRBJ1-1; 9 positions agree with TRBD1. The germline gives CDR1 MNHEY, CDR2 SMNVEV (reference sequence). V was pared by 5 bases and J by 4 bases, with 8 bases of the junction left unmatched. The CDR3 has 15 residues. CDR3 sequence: CASSTPGTGFTEAFF. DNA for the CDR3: TGTGCCAGCAGTACCCCCGGGACAGGGTTCACTGAAGCTTTCTTT.

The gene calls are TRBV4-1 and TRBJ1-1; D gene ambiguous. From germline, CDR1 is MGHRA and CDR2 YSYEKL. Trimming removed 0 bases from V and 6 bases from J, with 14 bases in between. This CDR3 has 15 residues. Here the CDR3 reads CASSQEWGVGSEAFF. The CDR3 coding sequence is TGCGCCAGCAGCCAAGAATGGGGAGTTGGCTCTGAAGCTTTCTTT.

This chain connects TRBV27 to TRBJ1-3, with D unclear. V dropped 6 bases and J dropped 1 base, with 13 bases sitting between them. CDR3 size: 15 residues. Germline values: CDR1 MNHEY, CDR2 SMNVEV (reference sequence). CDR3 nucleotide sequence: TGTGCCAGCAGACCCGGAGCCAGATCTGGAAACACCATATATTTT. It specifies CASRPGARSGNTIYF.

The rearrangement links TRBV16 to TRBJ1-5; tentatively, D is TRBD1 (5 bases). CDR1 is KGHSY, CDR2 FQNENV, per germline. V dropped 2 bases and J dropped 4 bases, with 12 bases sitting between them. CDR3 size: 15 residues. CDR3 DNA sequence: TGTGCCAGCAGCCAACAAACAGGAAGAAATCAGCCCCAGCATTTT. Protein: CASSQQTGRNQPQHF.

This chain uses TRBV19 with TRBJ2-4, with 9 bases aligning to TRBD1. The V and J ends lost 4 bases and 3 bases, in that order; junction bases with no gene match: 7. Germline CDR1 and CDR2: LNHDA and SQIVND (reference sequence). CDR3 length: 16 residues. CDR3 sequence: CASSTSTGGGKNIQYF. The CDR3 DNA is TGTGCCAGTAGTACCTCGACAGGGGGGGGCAAAAACATTCAGTACTTC.

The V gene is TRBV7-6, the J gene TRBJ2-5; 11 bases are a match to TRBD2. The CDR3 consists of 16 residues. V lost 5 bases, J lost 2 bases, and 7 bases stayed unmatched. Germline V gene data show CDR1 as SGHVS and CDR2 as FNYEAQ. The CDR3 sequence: CASSPRRLAGQETQYF. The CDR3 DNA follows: TGTGCCAGCAGCCCGCGGCGACTAGCGGGGCAAGAGACCCAGTACTTC.